The 16 T cell receptor beta chains below were found in one sample sequenced in a study of blood T cell repertoires in COVID-19. Profiling relied on immunoSEQ multiplex PCR, and the TCRdb table lists in-frame clones only, not all of them. The table lists more than 200,000 clones, over 70% of them singletons, with around 30% in the top ten. Sequencing input: peripheral blood. The receptors were sampled from a man between 40 and 49 years old with acute or convalescent COVID-19.

This clone appeared a few times. V and J are TRBV5-1 and TRBJ2-7; TRBD1 matches 9 bases. Germline V gives CDR1 SGHRS, CDR2 YFSETQ. This CDR3 has 14 residues. Trimming took 8 bases from V and 2 from J; bases not matched to a gene: 8. The CDR3 is CASTGGTLTYEQYF. The CDR3 DNA sequence: TGCGCCAGTACAGGGGGCACTCTTACCTACGAGCAGTACTTC.

The rearrangement uses TRBV20-1 and TRBJ2-1, with D unclear. From germline, CDR1 is DFQATT and CDR2 SNEGSKA (reference sequence). V lost 1 base and J lost 7, with 5 bases in between. This CDR3 is 11 amino acids long. CDR3 amino acids: CSARGANEQFF. The CDR3 nucleotides are TGCAGTGCTAGAGGGGCGAATGAGCAGTTCTTC.

This chain links TRBV11-2 with TRBJ1-3, with no clear D. The CDR3 extends over 14 amino acids. Trimming shortened V by 1 base and J by 4 bases, and 8 bases separated the two germline ends. Germline values: CDR1 SGHAT, CDR2 FQNNGV. The CDR3 sequence: CASSLGSAGNTIYF. The CDR3 DNA reads TGTGCCAGCAGCTTAGGGAGCGCCGGAAACACCATATATTTT.

The chain is built from TRBV6-5 and TRBJ1-2; 7 bases align to TRBD1. V lost 4 bases to trimming and J lost 2 bases; unmatched junction nucleotides: 10. The CDR3 is 16 residues long. From germline, CDR1 is MNHEY and CDR2 SVGAGI. In DNA, the CDR3 is TGTGCCAGCAGTTTAATCCACGCGACAGGGAACTATGGCTACACCTTC. This codes for CASSLIHATGNYGYTF.

The chain combines TRBV12-3 or TRBV12-4 with TRBJ1-1; a weak D match, TRBD1 (5 bases). This CDR3 has 11 residues. With 5 bases removed from V and 10 bases from J, the gap between germline ends came to 11 bases. The CDR3 is CASSKGGGAFF. The CDR3 nucleotides are TGTGCCAGCAGTAAGGGCGGGGGAGCTTTCTTT.

The rearrangement joins TRBV6-5 to TRBJ1-1; D may be TRBD1 (6 bases). There are 13 residues in the CDR3. V lost 7 bases and J lost 4, with 13 bases in between. Germline V gene lookup returns CDR1 MNHEY and CDR2 SVGAGI. The CDR3 reads CASNRGRGTEAFF. CDR3 DNA sequence: TGTGCCAGCAACCGGGGCAGGGGCACTGAAGCTTTCTTT.

CDR3 in amino acids: CAIKTGGSEQFF. In DNA, the CDR3 is TGTGCCATCAAGACAGGGGGCAGTGAGCAGTTCTTC. This chain links TRBV27 with TRBJ2-1; TRBD1 matches 10 bases. The V segment lost 10 bases and the J segment 9 bases; nucleotides outside the gene matches: 6. The CDR3 contains 12 residues. The germline CDR1 and CDR2 sequences are MNHEY and SMNVEV (reference sequence).

The chain has TRBV19 and TRBJ2-1, with TRBD2 identical over 15 bases. The germline CDR1 and CDR2 sequences are LNHDA and SQIVND (reference sequence). The CDR3 runs to 14 residues. J gave up 7 bases and V 7 bases, and 2 bases lay outside the gene matches. Here the CDR3 DNA reads TGTGCCAGTACAGGGACTAGCGGGAGGAATGAGCAGTTCTTC. It encodes CASTGTSGRNEQFF.

The chain couples TRBV4-1 to TRBJ1-1, with a weak D call TRBD1 (6 bases). CDR3 length: 16 residues. The ends were cut back, 2 bases at V and 5 bases at J, with 18 bases in the middle. Germline V CDR1 and CDR2: MGHRA, YSYEKL. The CDR3 protein is CASSQPGGQRETEAFF. The DNA of the CDR3 is TGCGCCAGCAGCCAACCGGGAGGACAGCGGGAGACTGAAGCTTTCTTT.

V usage is TRBV7-9 and J usage is TRBJ2-3; 7 bases line up with TRBD2. Germline V lookup: CDR1 SEHNR, CDR2 FQNEAQ (reference sequence). Germline trimming cut 3 bases from V and 5 bases from J; bases unmatched to any gene: 8. The CDR3 is 15 amino acids. DNA of the CDR3: TGTGCCAGCAGCTTTTTCGCGGGAGTTGTAGATACGCAGTATTTT. This translates into CASSFFAGVVDTQYF.

V gene TRBV5-1 combines with J gene TRBJ2-4; TRBD2 matches at 13 bases. This CDR3 is built from 19 residues. Germline values: CDR1 SGHRS, CDR2 YFSETQ. The ends lost 4 bases at V and 1 base at J; junction bases unmatched: 11. The CDR3 DNA reads as TGCGCCAGCAGCCCAGAACTAGCGGGAGGGCCGGGGGCCAAAAACATTCAGTACTTC. This encodes CASSPELAGGPGAKNIQYF.

The J gene is TRBJ1-1, the V gene TRBV6-5; TRBD1 agrees at 7 bases. This CDR3 has 13 amino acids. Trimming cost V 6 bases and J 4 bases; bases outside gene matches: 5. Germline V gene data show CDR1 as MNHEY and CDR2 as SVGAGI. Written as DNA, the CDR3 is TGTGCCAGCAGAAACACAGGGGTCACTGAAGCTTTCTTT. Protein product: CASRNTGVTEAFF.

V is TRBV6-5 and J is TRBJ1-1, with D unresolved. Germline loops: CDR1 MNHEY, CDR2 SVGAGI. The germline V and J ends were trimmed by 8 bases and 3 bases, with 13 bases remaining between them. The CDR3 is 13 amino acids. The CDR3 DNA is TGTGCCAGCTGTACCTCCCGGGACACTGAAGCTTTCTTT. It codes for CASCTSRDTEAFF.

The rearrangement uses TRBV6-6 and TRBJ1-2; D is ambiguous. CDR1 and CDR2 from the germline V gene are MNHNY and SVGAGI (reference sequence). This CDR3 is 14 amino acids long. The V end was cut by 6 bases, the J end by 3 bases, with 14 bases between. CDR3 in DNA: TGTGCCAGCAGCGAAACCCTCGGTCACTATGGCTACACCTTC. Translated: CASSETLGHYGYTF.

V gene TRBV3-1 (or the pseudogene TRBV3-2) combines with J gene TRBJ2-5; D call uncertain. The CDR3 consists of 14 residues. Trimming removed 0 bases from V and 2 bases from J, with 7 bases in between. CDR1 and CDR2 (germline): LGHDT, YNNKEL (reference sequence). In DNA, the CDR3 is TGTGCCAGCAGCCAAGAATCCCTTCAAGAGACCCAGTACTTC. This codes for CASSQESLQETQYF.

V and J are TRBV6-4 and TRBJ2-1; weak D call: TRBD2 (6 bases). V was trimmed by 4 bases and J by 8 bases, leaving 15 bases between them. The CDR3 spans 14 residues. Germline V gene lookup returns CDR1 MRHNA and CDR2 SNTAGT. The CDR3 region is CASSAGGPMYEQFF. DNA for the CDR3: TGTGCCAGCAGTGCAGGAGGGCCTATGTATGAGCAGTTCTTC.